The T cell receptor (beta chain) described here comes from a study of OX40 agonist ivuxolimab in advanced cancers. The table lists this clone with a few counts. Assay used: immunoSEQ multiplex PCR; TCRdb lists only in-frame clones, some missing. The table records tens of thousands of clones, about 83% of them present only once. The sample here was CD4+ or CD8+ T cells sorted from blood, taken in a trial of the OX40 agonist ivuxolimab. The TCR originated in an adult with an advanced solid tumor such as melanoma, head and neck, liver or kidney cancer.

The CDR3 sequence is CASSQNYQGISAFF. Written as DNA, the CDR3 is TGCGCCAGCAGCCAAAATTATCAGGGTATTTCGGCTTTCTTT. V gene TRBV4-3 combines with J gene TRBJ1-1; a possible D gene is TRBD1 (5 bases). The CDR3 consists of 14 residues. Germline V CDR1 and CDR2: LGHNA, YSLEER. Deletions cut 2 bases from V and 11 bases from J, with 18 bases between.